This T cell receptor (beta chain) was identified during a study of monozygotic twins with cystic fibrosis. About the research overall: With about 15 PCR cycles, barcoded libraries came from about 3.2 micrograms of fragmented DNA.

The CDR3 has 17 amino acids. Germline V gene lookup returns CDR1 SGHNT and CDR2 YYREEE (reference sequence). The V end lost 2 bases, the J end lost 2 bases, and 18 bases lay between the germline ends. Regarding the study as a whole: Unrelated CF individuals shared fewer identical clonotypes than monozygotic CF twins. The repertoire was suggested to be naive-dominated, clonality median around 0.0095.

Profiled with immunoSEQ multiplex PCR; TCRdb holds only in-frame clones, not every one. The data hold tens of thousands of clones, with about 91% observed a single time. Regarding this clone: Antigen unknown.

The sequence came from a girl under 10 years old with cystic fibrosis. The gene calls are TRBV5-4 and TRBJ2-3, with a tentative D call TRBD2 (7 bases). Sample: blood. The CDR3 DNA reads TGTGCCAGCAGCTTAGGGATGGCGGGGGCCCCCACAGATACGCAGTATTTT. Protein sequence: CASSLGMAGAPTDTQYF.